One sample yielded the 31 T cell receptor beta chains listed below, sequenced in a study of T cell clones after liver transplantation. Repertoires were generated with immunoSEQ multiplex PCR, while TCRdb's copy carries only in-frame clones and drops some. Of tens of thousands of clones in the sample, 75% to 85% were seen once. The sequencing here drew on CD4+ T cells from blood, taken 12 months after liver transplant. These receptors were collected from a human patient who received a liver transplant. Some T cells may trace back to the graft donor.

This clone was detected only once. At one end, the junction sequence differs from germline, possibly due to a read error. J is TRBJ2-1 and V is TRBV27; a possible D gene is TRBD2 (6 bases). The germline V gene has CDR1 MNHEY and CDR2 SMNVEV (reference sequence). The CDR3 consists of 15 residues. The CDR3 sequence is CGSSLRLLEGNEQFF. In DNA, the CDR3 is TGTGGCAGCAGTTTAAGGCTACTGGAGGGTAATGAGCAGTTCTTC.

The J gene is TRBJ2-7, the V gene TRBV7-2; 7 nucleotides align to TRBD2. The trim removed 5 bases at V and 0 bases at J, leaving 10 bases unmatched. Germline V gene data show CDR1 as SGHTA and CDR2 as FQGNSA. The CDR3 consists of 16 residues. CDR3 in amino acids: CASSTPGGTISYEQYF. CDR3 DNA sequence: TGTGCCAGCAGCACCCCGGGGGGAACGATCTCCTACGAGCAGTACTTC.

The V call is TRBV11-2, the J call TRBJ2-3; tentative D call: TRBD1 (5 bases). Germline CDR1 is SGHAT and CDR2 is FQNNGV. V was cut by 1 base and J by 1 base, with 15 bases left in between. The CDR3 runs to 17 residues. The CDR3 reads CASSLGTHALGTDTQYF. CDR3 DNA sequence: TGTGCCAGCAGCTTAGGGACACATGCCTTGGGCACAGATACGCAGTATTTT. Based on the CDR3 plus reference TRBV11-2 and TRBJ2-3, the full variable domain is EAGVAQSPRYKIIEKRQSVAFWCNPISGHATLYWYQQILGQGPKLLIQFQNNGVVDDSQLPKDRFSAERLKGVDSTLKIQPAKLEDSAVYLCASSLGTHALGTDTQYFGPGTRLTVL.

The J gene is TRBJ2-1, the V gene TRBV15; no reliable D call. The V gene's germline CDR1 is LNHNV and CDR2 YYDKDF (reference sequence). V was shortened by 1 base and J by 3 bases, with 10 bases between the two germline ends. This CDR3 spans 15 amino acids. CDR3 protein: CATSRVKRGYNEQFF. The CDR3 bases are TGTGCCACCAGCAGAGTGAAGCGAGGCTACAATGAGCAGTTCTTC.

A few counts support this clone. This chain links TRBV7-9 with TRBJ1-2; perhaps TRBD1 as D (6 bases). Trimming stripped 8 bases from V and 8 bases from J, with 15 bases between. The CDR3 totals 12 residues. Germline V gene lookup returns CDR1 SEHNR and CDR2 FQNEAQ (reference sequence). CDR3 nucleotides: TGTGCCAGCGGCCCTCGGACAGACGGCTACACCTTC. This gives the protein CASGPRTDGYTF.

The chain recombines TRBV9 with TRBJ2-3; 14 positions match TRBD2. There are 18 residues in the CDR3. V shed 3 bases, J shed 0 bases, and the junction held 6 bases outside the gene matches. Germline V CDR1 and CDR2: SGDLS, YYNGEE. CDR3 in DNA: TGTGCCAGCAGCGGAACGGGACTAGCGGGAGTCAGCACAGATACGCAGTATTTT. Amino acids: CASSGTGLAGVSTDTQYF.

J is TRBJ2-1 and V is TRBV5-4; maybe TRBD2 (6 bases). The CDR3 is 17 amino acids. Germline CDR1 and CDR2: SGHNT and YYREEE (reference sequence). V lost 0 bases and J lost 3, with 16 bases in between. DNA for the CDR3: TGTGCCAGCAGCTTGGGAGGAAGCGGGTCCGTCTACAATGAGCAGTTCTTC. Translated: CASSLGGSGSVYNEQFF.

The V call is TRBV6-5, the J call TRBJ1-2; D may be TRBD1 (5 bases). The germline gives CDR1 MNHEY, CDR2 SVGAGI. Trimming took off 5 bases at V and 2 bases at J, with 12 bases between the two ends. The CDR3 totals 14 residues. CDR3 in amino acids: CASSLMTANYGYTF. For the CDR3, the DNA is TGTGCCAGCAGTCTGATGACAGCAAACTATGGCTACACCTTC.

The chain uses TRBV5-6 and TRBJ2-3, with 7 bases matching TRBD2. Germline-derived CDR1 and CDR2 are SGHDT and YYEEEE. V trimming: 2 bases; J trimming: 0 bases; junction bases outside the gene matches: 3. CDR3 length: 15 amino acids. In DNA form, the CDR3 reads TGTGCCAGCAGCTTAGCTAGCGGAAGCACAGATACGCAGTATTTT. It translates to CASSLASGSTDTQYF.

The rearrangement uses TRBV27 and TRBJ2-6; TRBD1 matches 7 bases. This CDR3 contains 19 residues. The J segment lost 0 bases and the V segment lost 6 bases, leaving 14 bases of the junction unmatched. Germline lookup yields CDR1 MNHEY and CDR2 SMNVEV (reference sequence). The CDR3 DNA is TGTGCCAGCAGAAGGAGAACGGGACAGACAAACTCTGGGGCCAACGTCCTGACTTTC. Encoded protein: CASRRRTGQTNSGANVLTF.

The rearrangement links TRBV11-2 to TRBJ2-2; either TRBD1 or TRBD2 may supply D (5 bases each). The germline V and J ends were trimmed by 2 bases and 3 bases, with 10 bases remaining between them. The germline V gene has CDR1 SGHAT and CDR2 FQNNGV. This CDR3 has 15 residues. The CDR3 DNA sequence: TGTGCCAGCAGCTTAACTAGGACATACACCGGGGAGCTGTTTTTT. It is translated as CASSLTRTYTGELFF.

The chain links TRBV11-3 to TRBJ1-1, with TRBD1 as a possible D gene (5 bases). Between the trimmed V and J ends, which lost 5 bases and 4 bases, there was a span of 11 bases. The CDR3 covers 13 residues. Germline V lookup: CDR1 SGHNT, CDR2 YENEEA. CDR3 sequence (DNA): TGTGCCAGCAGCCCCAGGGCGAGCACTGAAGCTTTCTTT. Amino acids: CASSPRASTEAFF.

The rearrangement links TRBV11-3 to TRBJ2-5; D unresolved. Trimming took 2 bases from V and 5 from J, leaving 9 bases between them. CDR3 length: 13 amino acids. Germline V CDR1 and CDR2: SGHNT, YENEEA. The CDR3 protein is CASSLSVWETQYF. In DNA form, the CDR3 reads TGTGCCAGCAGCTTATCGGTGTGGGAGACCCAGTACTTC.

This sequence joins TRBV5-8 and TRBJ1-2; tentatively, D is TRBD1 (5 bases). The CDR3 totals 14 residues. CDR1 and CDR2 (germline): SGHTS, YDEGEE. CDR3 sequence: CASRGRGRTVGYTF. The CDR3 bases are TGTGCGAGCCGGGGTAGGGGCAGAACCGTCGGCTACACCTTC.

V and J are TRBV2 and TRBJ2-7; the match to TRBD2 covers 13 bases. J was trimmed by 1 base and V by 0 bases; bases with no gene match: 6. The CDR3 is made up of 18 amino acids. The germline CDR1 and CDR2 sequences are SNHLY and FYNNEI. In nucleotides, the CDR3 is TGTGCCAGCAGTGAAGCGCTAGGACTAGCGGGAGAGTCCTACGAGCAGTACTTC. Amino acid sequence: CASSEALGLAGESYEQYF.

This chain uses TRBV9 with TRBJ2-3; D unclear. The length of the CDR3 is 14 residues. The germline V and J ends were trimmed by 4 bases and 0 bases, with 9 bases remaining between them. CDR1 SGDLS and CDR2 YYNGEE come from the germline V gene. The CDR3 sequence is CASSPGVSTDTQYF. DNA for the CDR3: TGTGCCAGCAGCCCCGGAGTGAGCACAGATACGCAGTATTTT. Full variable domain (missing parts from reference TRBV9 and TRBJ2-3): DSGVTQTPKHLITATGQRVTLRCSPRSGDLSVYWYQQSLDQGLQFLIQYYNGEERAKGNILERFSAQQFPDLHSELNLSSLELGDSALYFCASSPGVSTDTQYFGPGTRLTVL.

V usage is TRBV7-2 and J usage is TRBJ2-7; 9 bases fit TRBD1. The CDR3 runs 19 residues. Germline V lookup: CDR1 SGHTA, CDR2 FQGNSA. J lost 0 bases, V lost 0 bases, and 12 bases had no gene match. The CDR3, as DNA: TGTGCCAGCAGCTTAGCGCACAGGGGGCCAGGAATGAGCTCCTACGAGCAGTACTTC. As protein: CASSLAHRGPGMSSYEQYF.

V is TRBV29-1 and J is TRBJ2-1; the D is unclear. From germline, CDR1 is SQVTM and CDR2 ANQGSEA. Trimming pared 0 bases from V and 7 bases from J, leaving 16 bases between. The CDR3 contains 15 residues. The DNA of the CDR3 is TGCAGCGTTGAAGATCCCCGGCTAGACGGGAATGAGCAGTTCTTC. Protein sequence: CSVEDPRLDGNEQFF.

CDR3 sequence: CASRKTGWGDEKLFF. The DNA of the CDR3 is TGTGCCAGCAGAAAAACCGGGTGGGGAGATGAAAAACTGTTTTTT. This sequence joins TRBV6-5 and TRBJ1-4; D is uncertain. The germline V and J ends were trimmed by 6 bases and 6 bases, with 17 bases remaining between them. Per the germline V gene, CDR1 is MNHEY and CDR2 is SVGAGI. There are 15 residues in the CDR3.

There are a few counts of this clone. The V and J genes are TRBV29-1 and TRBJ2-1, with D unclear. V lost 7 bases and J lost 10, with 20 bases in between. Germline assignment: CDR1 SQVTM and CDR2 ANQGSEA. The CDR3 length is 13 residues. This CDR3 reads CSGAGAYEREQFF. CDR3 DNA sequence: TGCAGCGGGGCCGGCGCGTACGAGAGGGAGCAGTTCTTC.

The rearrangement uses TRBV29-1 and TRBJ2-7; TRBD2 matches at 13 bases. The CDR3 length is 14 residues. The V and J ends lost 5 bases and 2 bases, in that order; junction bases with no gene match: 3. Per germline, CDR1 SQVTM and CDR2 ANQGSEA. CDR3 residues: CSVTGTSGTYEQYF. DNA for the CDR3: TGCAGCGTTACCGGGACTAGCGGGACCTACGAGCAGTACTTC.

V gene TRBV7-6 combines with J gene TRBJ2-3; 8 bases are shared with TRBD2. The CDR3 sequence is 14 residues long. Germline-derived CDR1 and CDR2 are SGHVS and FNYEAQ. V lost 5 bases to trimming and J lost 1 base; unmatched junction nucleotides: 2. CDR3 residues: CASSLSGGTDTQYF. The CDR3 nucleotides read TGTGCCAGCAGCCTTAGCGGGGGCACAGATACGCAGTATTTT.

CDR3 sequence: CSARENTEAFF. In nucleotides, the CDR3 is TGCAGCGCGCGAGAGAACACTGAAGCTTTCTTT. The rearrangement links TRBV29-1 to TRBJ1-1, with D unresolved. The V gene's germline CDR1 is SQVTM and CDR2 ANQGSEA. CDR3 length: 11 residues. V lost 7 bases and J lost 1, with 7 bases in between.

The chain is built from TRBV20-1 and TRBJ2-7; D is unresolved. The germline V gene has CDR1 DFQATT and CDR2 SNEGSKA (reference sequence). The length of the CDR3 is 10 residues. V gave up 7 bases and J gave up 0 bases, with 4 bases separating them. CDR3 bases: TGCAGTGTCCTCTCCTACGAGCAGTACTTC. Protein product: CSVLSYEQYF.

This sequence joins TRBV7-8 and TRBJ2-2; unclear D gene. CDR3 length: 12 residues. Trimming shortened V by 5 bases and J by 3 bases, and 4 bases separated the two germline ends. Germline lookup yields CDR1 SGHVS and CDR2 FQNEAQ. CDR3 sequence (DNA): TGTGCCAGCAGCACTTACACCGGGGAGCTGTTTTTT. Translation: CASSTYTGELFF.

The V and J genes are TRBV5-1 and TRBJ1-1; maybe TRBD1 (5 bases). V lost 4 bases and J lost 6, with 13 bases in between. The germline CDR1 and CDR2 sequences are SGHRS and YFSETQ. This CDR3 is 13 amino acids long. CDR3 coding DNA: TGCGCCAGCAGCCCCTTCCGGGGGGCTGAAGCTTTCTTT. It translates to CASSPFRGAEAFF.

The chain is built from TRBV15 and TRBJ1-3; D possibly corresponds to TRBD1 (6 bases). CDR3 size: 16 residues. The V and J ends lost 0 bases and 2 bases respectively, with 11 bases between them. From germline, CDR1 is LNHNV and CDR2 YYDKDF (reference sequence). CDR3 bases: TGTGCCACCAGCAGAGATAGTGGGGGGCCTGGAAACACCATATATTTT. This sequence encodes CATSRDSGGPGNTIYF.

This clone was counted a few times. This chain joins TRBV5-6 and TRBJ1-5; a weak D match, TRBD1 (5 bases). CDR3 length: 16 amino acids. In germline, CDR1 is SGHDT, CDR2 YYEEEE. V gave up 4 bases and J gave up 0 bases, with 14 bases separating them. The DNA for the CDR3 is TGTGCCAGCAGCAGCCGGGACGCCACTAGCAATCAGCCCCAGCATTTT. Protein product: CASSSRDATSNQPQHF.

This rearrangement joins TRBV11-2 to TRBJ2-5; D is ambiguous. Germline CDR1 SGHAT, CDR2 FQNNGV. Trimming pared 2 bases from V and 1 base from J, leaving 14 bases between. CDR3 length: 16 amino acids. CDR3 loop: CASSLKSSPFQETQYF. The CDR3 nucleotides are TGTGCCAGCAGCTTAAAAAGCAGCCCCTTCCAAGAGACCCAGTACTTC.

The chain uses TRBV2 and TRBJ2-1, with D possibly being TRBD1 or TRBD2 (5 bases each). This CDR3 spans 13 amino acids. Germline loops: CDR1 SNHLY, CDR2 FYNNEI. Trimming left V 8 bases short and J 6 bases short, with 14 bases between. The CDR3 sequence: CASVGSGGNEQFF. CDR3 in DNA: TGTGCCAGCGTGGGAAGTGGGGGCAATGAGCAGTTCTTC.

This clone was picked up one time. The junction and the germline gene differ at one end; a read error may be behind it. The V call is TRBV27, the J call TRBJ2-7; tentatively, D is TRBD1 (6 bases). The CDR3 consists of 12 residues. The V gene's germline CDR1 is MNHEY and CDR2 SMNVEV (reference sequence). CDR3 loop: CASSFLPGQPIF. CDR3 in DNA: TGTGCCAGCAGTTTCCTCCCGGGACAACCGATCTTC.